Listed below are T cell receptor beta chains from one sample, sequenced in a study of T-cell reconstitution after alpha-beta-depleted transplantation in children. TCRdb recomputed calls from the PCR reads with MiXCR, one row per CDR3 protein. The data hold roughly 400,000 distinct CDR3 sequences, with roughly 44% observed a single time. Here the sequenced sample was PBMCs, taken before TCRalphabeta/CD19-depleted stem cell transplant. The receptors come from a girl aged 2 to 9 with aplastic anemia, due to receive a stem cell transplant. CDR3s include the opening cysteine and the closing phenylalanine or tryptophan. The D gene is left open where the match is weak. Clone size is not always given. Where it is, it says once, few, many or a class for expanded clones.

many	TRBV3-1	-	TRBJ1-3	CASSQDRTSSGNTIYF	TGTGCCAGCAGCCAAGACCGAACATCCTCTGGAAACACCATATATTTT
-	TRBV7-2	-	TRBJ2-7	CASSSRGTTSYEQYF	TGTGCCAGCAGCTCCAGGGGGACTACCTCCTACGAGCAGTACTTC
-	TRBV7-3	TRBD1	TRBJ2-2	CASSLGRQGPTGELFF	TGTGCCAGCAGCTTGGGGCGACAGGGTCCGACCGGGGAGCTGTTTTTT
-	TRBV5-6	-	TRBJ1-2	CASSDLNYGYTF	TGTGCCAGCTCAGACCTCAACTATGGCTACACCTTC
-	TRBV12-3/TRBV12-4	-	TRBJ2-5	CASSLERGRQTQYF	TGTGCCAGCAGTTTGGAACGGGGGAGACAGACCCAGTACTTC
-	TRBV20-1	-	TRBJ2-1	CSARGGTESSYNEQFF	TGCAGTGCTAGGGGGGGGACAGAGAGCTCCTACAATGAGCAGTTCTTC
few	TRBV20-1	-	TRBJ2-1	CSARDSHSSYNEQFF	TGCAGTGCTAGAGATTCCCATAGCTCCTACAATGAGCAGTTCTTC
-	TRBV10-2	TRBD2	TRBJ2-5	CASSAGLEMETQYF	TGCGCCAGCAGTGCGGGACTAGAGATGGAGACCCAGTACTTC
-	TRBV5-5	-	TRBJ2-7	CASSLALGAAYEQYF	TGTGCCAGCAGCTTGGCCTTAGGCGCGGCCTACGAGCAGTACTTC
-	TRBV5-1	-	TRBJ2-7	CASRGIPSYEQYF	TGCGCCAGCAGGGGAATCCCTTCCTACGAGCAGTACTTC
few	TRBV5-1	TRBD1	TRBJ2-2	CASSLGGGTATGELFF	TGCGCCAGCAGCTTGGGAGGTGGGACAGCCACCGGGGAGCTGTTTTTT
-	TRBV1	-	TRBJ2-4	CTSSPHGTKNIQYF	TGCACCAGCAGCCCCCATGGAACCAAAAACATTCAGTACTTC
-	TRBV21-1	-	TRBJ2-7	CASSGTSGFYEQYF	TGTGCCAGCTCCGGGACTAGCGGATTCTACGAGCAGTACTTC
-	TRBV20-1	TRBD1	TRBJ2-5	CSALHPRQGASETQYF	TGCAGTGCCCTCCACCCACGACAGGGGGCGTCAGAGACCCAGTACTTC
few	TRBV20-1	-	TRBJ1-1	CSARTLDGNTEAFF	TGCAGTGCTAGAACCCTTGATGGGAACACTGAAGCTTTCTTT
few	TRBV6-1	TRBD1	TRBJ1-4	CASSRDEGATNEKLFF	TGTGCCAGCTCCCGAGATGAGGGGGCGACTAATGAAAAACTGTTTTTT
-	TRBV14	-	TRBJ2-3	CASSRGLDRNTQYF	TGTGCCAGCAGCCGCGGACTGGATAGAAATACGCAGTATTTT
-	TRBV18	TRBD1	TRBJ2-7	CASSTGTGGNLNSYEQYF	TGTGCCAGCTCAACGGGGACAGGGGGCAATCTAAACTCCTACGAGCAGTACTTC
-	TRBV28	-	TRBJ2-7	CASRRPSSYEQYF	TGTGCCAGCAGGAGGCCCAGCTCCTACGAGCAGTACTTC
-	TRBV7-2	-	TRBJ1-2	CASSRGQIYGYTF	TGTGCCAGCAGCCGTGGACAGATCTATGGCTACACCTTC
-	TRBV20-1	TRBD2	TRBJ2-1	CSASSGRDSEQFF	TGCAGTGCTAGTAGCGGGAGAGACAGTGAGCAGTTCTTC
-	TRBV7-9	TRBD1	TRBJ1-2	CASRPTYRGANYGYTF	TGTGCCAGCAGACCGACATACAGGGGAGCTAACTATGGCTACACCTTC
many	TRBV10-3	TRBD2	TRBJ2-2	CAISEISGSPGELFF	TGTGCCATCAGTGAGATTAGCGGGAGCCCCGGGGAGCTGTTTTTT
-	TRBV10-2	TRBD2	TRBJ2-3	CASRLADSSDTQYF	TGCGCCAGCAGGCTAGCGGATTCCTCAGATACGCAGTATTTT
few	TRBV4-2	TRBD2	TRBJ2-7	CASSPRAGPYEQYF	TGTGCCAGCAGCCCTAGAGCGGGGCCCTACGAGCAGTACTTC
many	TRBV6-5	-	TRBJ2-1	CASSLEEDKVQFF	TGTGCCAGCAGTTTAGAGGAGGACAAAGTACAGTTCTTC
-	TRBV20-1	TRBD1	TRBJ2-5	CSASPGQGALGETQYF	TGCAGTGCCTCCCCGGGACAGGGGGCGCTAGGAGAGACCCAGTACTTC
many	TRBV7-9	-	TRBJ2-1	CASSLISQGPYNEQFF	TGTGCCAGCAGCTTAATTTCGCAGGGCCCCTACAATGAGCAGTTCTTC
-	TRBV27	TRBD2	TRBJ2-7	CASRDSGRSAYEQYF	TGTGCCAGCCGAGATAGCGGGAGATCCGCCTACGAGCAGTACTTC
many	TRBV7-2	-	TRBJ2-1	CASSSARGVTANEQFF	TGTGCCAGCAGCTCCGCCCGGGGAGTGACTGCGAATGAGCAGTTCTTC
-	TRBV4-2	TRBD2	TRBJ2-3	CASSQDGRESDTQYF	TGTGCCAGCAGCCAAGATGGGCGGGAGTCAGATACGCAGTATTTT
few	TRBV29-1	TRBD1	TRBJ2-3	CSVTDPIGTGRTSTDTQYF	TGCAGCGTTACAGACCCAATAGGGACAGGTCGTACTAGCACAGATACGCAGTATTTT
-	TRBV3-1	-	TRBJ2-4	CASSQRGQRERNIQYF	TGTGCCAGCAGCCAACGGGGACAGCGGGAGCGGAACATTCAGTACTTC